The clone carrying this TCR beta chain was seen a handful of times. The antigen is not known. The data belong to a study of T cells in Graves' hyperthyroidism and ophthalmopathy. Looked up from germline, CDR1 is DFQATT and CDR2 is SNEGSKA (reference sequence). This CDR3 region has 15 residues. V shed 5 bases and J 3 bases; nucleotides not matched to a gene: 9. The study, taken as a whole, reports: Blood also contained most expanded thyroid clonotypes above 0.001.

Using RNA transcripts as the source, TCR beta CDR3 regions were amplified. The HTBI primer set drove a first-round RT-PCR of the TCR CDR3. MiXCR, applied by TCRdb to the multiplex PCR reads, yields one record per CDR3 protein. The profile shows 600,000 or so distinct CDR3 sequences, about a sixth of them singletons. Sequencing used blood. The V call is TRBV20-1, the J call TRBJ1-5; 8 bases line up with TRBD1. This clonotype originated in a young woman with Graves' hyperthyroidism. CDR3 sequence: CSAWDRRGNNQPQHF. The DNA for the CDR3 is TGCAGTGCTTGGGACAGGCGGGGGAACAATCAGCCCCAGCATTTT.